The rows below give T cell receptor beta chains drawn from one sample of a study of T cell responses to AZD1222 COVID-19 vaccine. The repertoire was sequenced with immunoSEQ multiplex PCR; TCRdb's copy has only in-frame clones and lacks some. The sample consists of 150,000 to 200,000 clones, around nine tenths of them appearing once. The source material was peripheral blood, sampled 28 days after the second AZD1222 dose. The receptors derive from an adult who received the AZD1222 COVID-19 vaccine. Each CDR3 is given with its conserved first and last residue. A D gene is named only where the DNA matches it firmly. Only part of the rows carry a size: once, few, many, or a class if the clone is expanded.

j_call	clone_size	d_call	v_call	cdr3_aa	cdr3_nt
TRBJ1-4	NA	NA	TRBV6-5	CASEGRVWGEKLFF	TGTGCCAGTGAGGGCCGGGTTTGGGGTGAAAAACTGTTTTTT
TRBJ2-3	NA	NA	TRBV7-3	CASSQQGGFSDTQYF	TGTGCCAGCAGCCAACAGGGTGGATTCTCAGATACGCAGTATTTT
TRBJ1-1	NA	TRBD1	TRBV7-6	CASSKTQGESTEAFF	TGTGCCAGCAGCAAGACACAGGGGGAGAGCACTGAAGCTTTCTTT
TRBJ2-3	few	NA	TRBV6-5	CASSYRSSDTQYF	TGTGCCAGCAGCTACAGGAGTTCAGATACGCAGTATTTT
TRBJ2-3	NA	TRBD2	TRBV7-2	CASSLEQAGGNTDTQYF	TGTGCCAGCAGCTTAGAACAAGCGGGGGGGAACACAGATACGCAGTATTTT
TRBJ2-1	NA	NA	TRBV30	CAWSVLSTYNEQFF	TGTGCCTGGAGTGTACTGAGTACCTACAATGAGCAGTTCTTC
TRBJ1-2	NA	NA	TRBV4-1	CASSQDPAAKPQVYGYTF	TGCGCCAGCAGCCAAGATCCCGCAGCAAAACCCCAAGTCTATGGCTACACCTTC
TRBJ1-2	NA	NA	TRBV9	CASSAETGRFYGYTF	TGTGCCAGCAGCGCCGAGACGGGCAGGTTCTATGGCTACACCTTC
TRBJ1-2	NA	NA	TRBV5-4	CASSQVVNYGYTF	TGTGCCAGCAGCCAAGTCGTTAACTATGGCTACACCTTC
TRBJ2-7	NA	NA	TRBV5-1	CASSLDGLGAYEQYF	TGCGCCAGCAGCTTGGATGGTCTGGGGGCCTACGAGCAGTACTTC
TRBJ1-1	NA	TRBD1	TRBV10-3	CAIGGGGLTEAFF	TGTGCCATCGGGGGAGGGGGCCTCACTGAAGCTTTCTTT
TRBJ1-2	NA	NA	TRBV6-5	CASSYASGGGGYGYTF	TGTGCCAGCAGTTACGCCTCGGGGGGCGGGGGCTATGGCTACACCTTC
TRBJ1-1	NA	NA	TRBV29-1	CSVRQSEAFF	TGCAGCGTTCGACAGTCTGAAGCTTTCTTT
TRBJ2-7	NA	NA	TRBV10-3	CAISEMGESYEQYF	TGTGCCATCAGTGAAATGGGGGAATCCTACGAGCAGTACTTC
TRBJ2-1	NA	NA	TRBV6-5	CASSDSSSYNEQFF	TGTGCCAGCAGTGACTCGAGCTCCTACAATGAGCAGTTCTTC
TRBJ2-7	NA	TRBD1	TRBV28	CASTLPSPGQGSYEQYF	TGTGCCAGCACTCTTCCGTCCCCGGGACAGGGATCCTACGAGCAGTACTTC
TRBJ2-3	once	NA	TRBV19	CASNPPGARTDTQYF	TGTGCCAGTAACCCCCCCGGAGCACGCACAGATACGCAGTATTTT
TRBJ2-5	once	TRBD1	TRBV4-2	CASSQGTGGETQYF	TGTGCCAGCAGCCAAGGGACAGGGGGGGAGACCCAGTACTTC
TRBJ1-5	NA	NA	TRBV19	CASRGPNHSNQPQHF	TGTGCCAGTAGGGGGCCAAACCATAGCAATCAGCCCCAGCATTTT
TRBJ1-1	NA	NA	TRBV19	CASSIFHRDMNTEAFF	TGTGCCAGTAGTATATTCCACCGGGACATGAACACTGAAGCTTTCTTT
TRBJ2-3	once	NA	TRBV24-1	CATGGGTEAYTQYF	TGTGCCACCGGGGGGGGGACAGAAGCTTATACGCAGTATTTT
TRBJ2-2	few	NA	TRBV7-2	CASSPSGTRNTGELFF	TGTGCCAGCAGCCCCTCCGGGACTCGAAACACCGGGGAGCTGTTTTTT
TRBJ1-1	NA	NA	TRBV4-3	CASSQDRSGNTEAFF	TGCGCCAGCAGCCAAGATCGGTCCGGGAACACTGAAGCTTTCTTT
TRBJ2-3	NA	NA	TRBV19	CASSIVHSTDTQYF	TGTGCCAGTAGTATTGTCCATAGCACAGATACGCAGTATTTT
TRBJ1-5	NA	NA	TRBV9	CASSAPWTESNQPQHF	TGTGCCAGCAGCGCCCCTTGGACAGAGAGTAATCAGCCCCAGCATTTT
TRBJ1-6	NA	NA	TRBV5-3	CARSLGSANYNSPLHF	TGTGCCAGAAGCTTAGGGTCCGCTAACTATAATTCACCCCTCCACTTT
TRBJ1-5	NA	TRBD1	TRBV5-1	CASSINPRDRTQGPQHF	TGCGCCAGCAGCATTAACCCCCGGGACAGGACCCAGGGGCCCCAGCATTTT
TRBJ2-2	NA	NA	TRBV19	CASSTGPDTGELFF	TGTGCCAGTAGTACGGGACCTGACACCGGGGAGCTGTTTTTT
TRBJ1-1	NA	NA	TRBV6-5	CATPGAGPGTEAFF	TGTGCCACCCCTGGGGCGGGGCCGGGCACTGAAGCTTTCTTT
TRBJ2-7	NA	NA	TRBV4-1	CASSQVSGAYEQYF	TGCGCCAGCAGCCAAGTATCAGGGGCCTACGAGCAGTACTTC
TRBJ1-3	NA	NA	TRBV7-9	CASSLPTLRVSGNTIYF	TGTGCCAGCAGCCTCCCAACTTTGCGGGTCTCTGGAAACACCATATATTTT
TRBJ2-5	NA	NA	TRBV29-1	CSVEALRWGEETQYF	TGCAGCGTTGAGGCCCTCCGTTGGGGGGAAGAGACCCAGTACTTC
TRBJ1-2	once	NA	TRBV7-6	CASSLITGTDYGYTF	TGTGCCAGCAGCCTAATAACCGGGACGGACTATGGCTACACCTTC
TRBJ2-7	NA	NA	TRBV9	CASSGDFYEQYF	TGTGCCAGCAGCGGGGACTTTTACGAGCAGTACTTC
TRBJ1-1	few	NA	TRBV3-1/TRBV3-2	CASSPRDILATEAFF	TGTGCCAGCAGCCCCCGAGACATCCTAGCCACTGAAGCTTTCTTT
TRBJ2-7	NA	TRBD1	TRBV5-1	CASSPGQGATYEQYF	TGCGCCAGCAGTCCCGGACAGGGGGCTACCTACGAGCAGTACTTC
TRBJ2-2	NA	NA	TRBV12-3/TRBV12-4	CASSSRETGELFF	TGTGCCAGCAGTTCCAGGGAAACCGGGGAGCTGTTTTTT
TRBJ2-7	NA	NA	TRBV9	CASSVTDRPYEQYF	TGTGCCAGCAGCGTTACGGACAGACCCTACGAGCAGTACTTC
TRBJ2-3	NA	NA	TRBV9	CASSVAPWRSTDTQYF	TGTGCCAGCAGCGTAGCCCCCTGGCGGAGCACAGATACGCAGTATTTT
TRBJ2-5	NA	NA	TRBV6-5	CASSFRDGRKTQYF	TGTGCCAGCAGTTTCCGGGACGGGAGAAAGACCCAGTACTTC
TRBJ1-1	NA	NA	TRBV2	CASARDPVPTEAFF	TGTGCCAGCGCCCGGGACCCTGTCCCTACTGAAGCTTTCTTT
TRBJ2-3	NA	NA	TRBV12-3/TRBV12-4	CASSLRETDTQYF	TGTGCCAGCAGCCTCCGGGAAACAGATACGCAGTATTTT
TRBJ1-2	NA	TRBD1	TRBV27	CASSRTGGDYGYTF	TGTGCCAGCAGCCGGACAGGAGGGGACTATGGCTACACCTTC
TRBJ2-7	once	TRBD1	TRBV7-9	CASSLRTGGGYEQYF	TGTGCCAGCAGCTTAAGGACAGGGGGCGGATACGAGCAGTACTTC
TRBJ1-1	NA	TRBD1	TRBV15	CATSAGQGGRTTEAFF	TGTGCCACCAGCGCCGGACAGGGAGGACGAACTACTGAAGCTTTCTTT
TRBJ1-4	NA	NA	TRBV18	CASSRDGATNEKLFF	TGTGCCAGCTCCCGGGACGGTGCAACTAATGAAAAACTGTTTTTT
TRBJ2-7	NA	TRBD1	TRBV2	CASHRTGYRNEQYF	TGTGCCAGCCACCGGACAGGATATCGAAACGAGCAGTACTTC
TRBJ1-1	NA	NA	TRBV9	CASSVIMGEAFF	TGTGCCAGCAGTGTGATTATGGGTGAAGCTTTCTTT
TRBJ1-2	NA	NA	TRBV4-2	CASSQGSGNYGYTF	TGTGCCAGCAGCCAAGGATCCGGAAACTATGGCTACACCTTC
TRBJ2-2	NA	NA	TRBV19	CASSIRADTGELFF	TGTGCCAGTAGTATTAGAGCGGACACCGGGGAGCTGTTTTTT
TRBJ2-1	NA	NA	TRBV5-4	CASSPSQGVSYNEQFF	TGTGCCAGCAGCCCATCCCAGGGTGTAAGCTACAATGAGCAGTTCTTC
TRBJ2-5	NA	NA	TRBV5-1	CASSLAGAQETQYF	TGCGCCAGCAGCTTGGCGGGAGCACAAGAGACCCAGTACTTC
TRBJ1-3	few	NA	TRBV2	CASSELTAGNTIYF	TGTGCCAGCAGTGAATTGACAGCTGGAAACACCATATATTTT
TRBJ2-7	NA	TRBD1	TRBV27	CASSPPDRVSYEQYF	TGTGCCAGCAGTCCCCCTGACAGGGTCTCCTACGAGCAGTACTTC